This T cell receptor beta chain is drawn from a study of blood T cell repertoires in COVID-19. Study as a whole: From T cells, B-cell-depleted T cells, or PBMCs came the material, which was cDNA or gDNA.

This CDR3 spans 13 amino acids. Germline V gene data show CDR1 as SEHNR and CDR2 as FQNEAQ (reference sequence). The V and J ends lost 3 bases and 3 bases respectively, with 9 bases between them. Original processing notes: Counts of nucleated cells, estimated from reference gene primer amplification, were obtained. The repertoire was sequenced with immunoSEQ multiplex PCR; TCRdb's copy has only in-frame clones and lacks some. Clone size and V and J calls were adopted from that table, with D and trimming inferred from the DNA. The table shows a few hundred thousand clones, with about four fifths occurring only once.

The receptor comes from a woman younger than 30 with acute or convalescent COVID-19. Sequenced input: peripheral blood. The V and J genes are TRBV7-9 and TRBJ2-7; D is unresolved. DNA for the CDR3: TGTGCCAGCAGCTTCACGGGTATCTACGAGCAGTACTTC. Translation gives CASSFTGIYEQYF.